Given below is one T cell receptor (beta chain) in context. The sample comes from a study of cytomegalovirus exposure and HLA in healthy donors. Trimming removed 5 bases from V and 5 bases from J; junction bases left unmatched: 8. CDR3 length equals 15 residues. The germline V gene has CDR1 SEHNR and CDR2 FQNEAQ (reference sequence). With 60 Vbeta and 13 Jbeta primers, the PCR was carried out. Clones were sequenced by immunoSEQ multiplex PCR, and TCRdb holds only the in-frame ones, with some missing. In the table there are more than 150,000 clones, approximately 85% of which are singletons. The sample comprised PBMCs. The V call is TRBV7-9, the J call TRBJ2-5; 10 positions match TRBD1. The receptor was isolated from a man between 18 and 29 years old in good health and CMV-seropositive. CDR3 residues: CASSPPGQGTETQYF. CDR3 bases: TGTGCCAGCAGCCCGCCGGGACAGGGGACCGAGACCCAGTACTTC. The variable domain in full, with the rest retrieved from reference TRBV7-9 and TRBJ2-5, is DTGVSQNPRHKITKRGQNVTFRCDPISEHNRLYWYRQTLGQGPEFLTYFQNEAQLEKSRLLSDRFSAERPKGSFSTLEIQRTEQGDSAMYLCASSPPGQGTETQYFGPGTRLLVL.